Listed here are 2 T cell receptor beta chains from one sample, sequenced in a study of shared clonotypes between healthy human individuals. The repertoire was sequenced with immunoSEQ multiplex PCR; TCRdb's copy has only in-frame clones and lacks some. Of about 480,000 clones listed, over 60% were seen once; the top ten hold around 13%. Sequenced: PBMCs. The receptors come from a woman aged 40-49 years in good health. Some clones in this sample may be carry-over from other donors' samples.

Note on this clone: The sample contains more than one DNA sequence encoding this CDR3. CDR3 residues: CASSLTGTDTEAFF. In DNA form, the CDR3 reads TGCGCCAGCAGCTTGACCGGGACAGACACTGAAGCTTTCTTT. This chain connects TRBV5-1 to TRBJ1-1, with 7 bases fitting TRBD1. This CDR3 comprises 14 residues. Per germline, CDR1 SGHRS and CDR2 YFSETQ. The V and J ends lost 1 base and 3 bases, in that order; junction bases with no gene match: 3.

This chain connects TRBV7-8 to TRBJ2-1, with TRBD2 identical over 7 bases. Trimming removed 5 bases from V and 6 bases from J; junction bases left unmatched: 16. Germline CDR1 is SGHVS and CDR2 is FQNEAQ. This CDR3 contains 17 residues. The CDR3 DNA reads TGTGCCAGCAGCCGACTTCGAGGCGGGAGTAGGGGCAATGAGCAGTTCTTC. Protein product: CASSRLRGGSRGNEQFF. Combining the CDR3 with reference TRBV7-8 and TRBJ2-1 gives the whole variable domain GAGVSQSPRYKVAKRGQDVALRCDPISGHVSLFWYQQALGQGPEFLTYFQNEAQLDKSGLPSDRFFAERPEGSVSTLKIQRTQQEDSAVYLCASSRLRGGSRGNEQFFGPGTRLTVL.